Below, 22 T cell receptor beta chains from the same sample are listed, as sequenced in a study of shared clonotypes between healthy human individuals. Profiling relied on immunoSEQ multiplex PCR, and the TCRdb table lists in-frame clones only, not all of them. The table lists about 2 million clones, approximately 95% of them singletons. Naive CD8 cells were CD45RO-negative, positively selected for CCR7, excluding terminally differentiated effector memory CD45RA+ cells. The sample taken for sequencing was naive CD8+ T cells sorted from blood. The receptors were sampled from a man aged 18 to 30 in good health.

The chain links TRBV27 to TRBJ2-1, with D maybe TRBD1 (7 bases). Per germline, CDR1 MNHEY and CDR2 SMNVEV (reference sequence). Trimming removed 8 bases at V and 4 bases at J, with 18 bases between. The CDR3 totals 15 residues. CDR3 sequence (DNA): TGTGCCAGCGGGGGAGGAGGGGGCTCATACAATGAGCAGTTCTTC. Protein sequence: CASGGGGGSYNEQFF.

The rearrangement links TRBV12-5 to TRBJ2-7, with 13 bases aligning to TRBD2. CDR1 and CDR2 (germline): LGHNT, FRNRAP. With V trimmed by 6 bases and J by 2 bases, 10 bases remained unmatched. This CDR3 comprises 17 residues. In nucleotides, the CDR3 is TGTGCTAGTGGCCTAGGACTAGCGGGAGTGGGCACCTACGAGCAGTACTTC. It is translated as CASGLGLAGVGTYEQYF.

The V gene is TRBV19, the J gene TRBJ2-7; 10 bases map to TRBD2. The CDR3 runs to 15 residues. The J segment lost 2 bases and the V segment lost 7 bases, leaving 8 bases of the junction unmatched. Germline-derived CDR1 and CDR2 are LNHDA and SQIVND (reference sequence). The CDR3 DNA is TGTGCCAGTAAACCCGGGACTAGCGCGACCTACGAGCAGTACTTC. Its protein is CASKPGTSATYEQYF. Based on the CDR3 plus reference TRBV19 and TRBJ2-7, the full variable domain is DGGITQSPKYLFRKEGQNVTLSCEQNLNHDAMYWYRQDPGQGLRLIYYSQIVNDFQKGDIAEGYSVSREKKESFPLTVTSAQKNPTAFYLCASKPGTSATYEQYFGPGTRLTVT.

This sequence joins TRBV5-8 and TRBJ2-1; D gene ambiguous. Trimming took 2 bases from V and 4 from J, leaving 7 bases between them. Germline V gives CDR1 SGHTS, CDR2 YDEGEE. The CDR3 contains 13 residues. The CDR3 nucleotides are TGTGCCAGCAGCTTTGACACGTACAATGAGCAGTTCTTC. It translates to CASSFDTYNEQFF.

The chain has TRBV7-9 and TRBJ1-2, with 9 bases lining up with TRBD1. There are 13 residues in the CDR3. Germline V gene data show CDR1 as SEHNR and CDR2 as FQNEAQ (reference sequence). The J segment lost 6 bases and the V segment lost 5 bases, leaving 4 bases of the junction unmatched. DNA of the CDR3: TGTGCCAGCAGCGCGGGACAGGGCGATGGCTACACCTTC. Protein sequence: CASSAGQGDGYTF.

The chain combines TRBV27 with TRBJ2-7; D ambiguous. Trimming removed 3 bases from V and 3 bases from J, with 9 bases in between. From germline, CDR1 is MNHEY and CDR2 SMNVEV (reference sequence). The CDR3 runs to 13 residues. The CDR3 here is CASSLRGHYEQYF. The CDR3 nucleotides are TGTGCCAGCAGTTTGAGAGGCCACTACGAGCAGTACTTC.

This clone was seen just once. Other DNA sequences in this sample translate to the same CDR3. The gene calls are TRBV9 and TRBJ2-1; tentative D call: TRBD2 (6 bases). Germline V gives CDR1 SGDLS, CDR2 YYNGEE. V lost 0 bases to trimming and J lost 6 bases, with 10 bases between them. The CDR3 runs to 14 residues. For the CDR3, the DNA is TGTGCCAGCAGCGTAGATGGGGGACTCAATGAGCAGTTCTTC. Translation: CASSVDGGLNEQFF.

This clone was seen a few times. Different DNA sequences within this sample yield the same CDR3. The rearrangement uses TRBV4-1 and TRBJ2-2; D gene unclear. V gave up 0 bases and J gave up 1 base, with 6 bases separating them. From germline, CDR1 is MGHRA and CDR2 YSYEKL. CDR3 size: 15 residues. The CDR3 protein is CASSQDRVNTGELFF. CDR3 in DNA: TGCGCCAGCAGCCAAGATAGGGTGAACACCGGGGAGCTGTTTTTT.

CDR3 DNA sequence: TGTGCCAGCAGTCCCCTTGCGGGAAAATCCGAGCAGTACTTC. As protein: CASSPLAGKSEQYF. The chain combines TRBV6-5 with TRBJ2-7, with D possibly being TRBD2 (6 bases). The CDR3 is 14 residues long. Per the germline V gene, CDR1 is MNHEY and CDR2 is SVGAGI. With 5 bases removed from V and 6 bases from J, the gap between germline ends came to 17 bases.

This chain joins TRBV6-1 and TRBJ2-5; no reliable D call. Trimming pared 1 base from V and 5 bases from J, leaving 20 bases between. This CDR3 has 17 amino acids. From germline, CDR1 is MNHNS and CDR2 SASEGT. CDR3 sequence (DNA): TGTGCCAGCAGTGAAGGAGCCTGGGTCTTCCCGCGGGAGACCCAGTACTTC. Translated, it gives CASSEGAWVFPRETQYF.

V is TRBV27 and J is TRBJ2-7; D remains ambiguous. Trimming shortened V by 6 bases and J by 6 bases, and 12 bases separated the two germline ends. There are 12 residues in the CDR3. Germline CDR1 reads MNHEY; CDR2 reads SMNVEV (reference sequence). The CDR3 here is CASSNLVSEQYF. For the CDR3, the DNA is TGTGCCAGCAGCAATCTAGTTTCCGAGCAGTACTTC.

CDR3 region: CASSPLAGGPVNEQFF. CDR3 sequence (DNA): TGTGCCAGCAGCCCTCTAGCGGGAGGGCCGGTCAATGAGCAGTTCTTC. This rearrangement joins TRBV7-6 to TRBJ2-1; 12 positions agree with TRBD2. The CDR3 sequence is 16 residues long. With V trimmed by 5 bases and J by 6 bases, 8 bases remained unmatched. Germline loops: CDR1 SGHVS, CDR2 FNYEAQ.

The gene calls are TRBV6-5 and TRBJ2-7; possibly TRBD1 for D (6 bases). V was pared by 0 bases and J by 13 bases, with 16 bases between. Germline lookup yields CDR1 MNHEY and CDR2 SVGAGI. The CDR3 is 13 amino acids. The CDR3 DNA reads TGTGCCAGCAGTTACTCCGAAGGGGACACCGAATACTTC. It yields the protein CASSYSEGDTEYF.

The chain couples TRBV2 to TRBJ2-1, with TRBD2 as a possible D gene (5 bases). V was pared by 5 bases and J by 3 bases, with 8 bases between. Looked up from germline, CDR1 is SNHLY and CDR2 is FYNNEI. The CDR3 covers 13 residues. The CDR3 region is CASSSRDYNEQFF. CDR3 nucleotides: TGTGCCAGCAGTTCCCGGGACTACAATGAGCAGTTCTTC.

The chain couples TRBV2 to TRBJ1-4; no definite D call. The CDR3 spans 18 residues. V was clipped by 7 bases and J by 0 bases, with 21 bases between them. CDR1 and CDR2 (germline): SNHLY, FYNNEI. The CDR3 coding sequence is TGTGCCAGCATTGGTTTGGATGGGCAGACGCCAACTAATGAAAAACTGTTTTTT. It yields the protein CASIGLDGQTPTNEKLFF.

The V gene is TRBV30, the J gene TRBJ2-7; the match to TRBD1 covers 7 bases. V trimming: 5 bases; J trimming: 3 bases; junction bases outside the gene matches: 7. Germline V gene data show CDR1 as GTSNPN and CDR2 as SVGIG (reference sequence). The CDR3 is 13 amino acids. The CDR3 sequence is CAWDETGNYEQYF. Here the CDR3 DNA reads TGTGCCTGGGATGAGACAGGGAACTACGAGCAGTACTTC.

A word on this clone: At one end the junction does not follow the germline gene, possibly because of a read error. The chain employs TRBV25-1 and TRBJ1-6, with 8 positions matching TRBD1. Germline-derived CDR1 and CDR2 are MGHDK and SYGVNS. This CDR3 is built from 14 residues. The CDR3, as DNA: TGTGCCAGCGGTGACAGGGGTTGGAATTCACCCCTCCACTTT. This encodes CASGDRGWNSPLHF.

The chain links TRBV10-3 to TRBJ1-1; D gene uncertain. Germline V gives CDR1 ENHRY, CDR2 SYGVKD. V gave up 2 bases and J gave up 10 bases, with 8 bases separating them. This CDR3 has 11 residues. CDR3 in amino acids: CAISEMEGAFF. The CDR3 nucleotides read TGTGCCATCAGTGAGATGGAGGGAGCTTTCTTT.

J is TRBJ2-5 and V is TRBV4-1; a possible D gene is TRBD1 (5 bases). Trimming stripped 1 base from V and 7 bases from J, with 13 bases between. CDR1 is MGHRA and CDR2 is YSYEKL in the germline V gene. The CDR3 totals 14 residues. The CDR3 is CASSQGQIIGTQYF. CDR3 bases: TGCGCCAGCAGCCAAGGACAGATAATTGGGACCCAGTACTTC.

V gene TRBV28 combines with J gene TRBJ2-5; D unresolved. Per germline, CDR1 MDHEN and CDR2 SYDVKM. CDR3 length equals 12 residues. Trimming shortened V by 7 bases and J by 5 bases, and 11 bases separated the two germline ends. CDR3 nucleotides: TGTGCCAGCACTCACTCGAGGGAGACCCAGTACTTC. The encoded protein is CASTHSRETQYF.

V is TRBV5-6 and J is TRBJ1-1; D is ambiguous. The CDR3 is 13 residues long. The germline gives CDR1 SGHDT, CDR2 YYEEEE. The V gene lost 6 bases and the J gene lost 0 bases, with 9 bases spanning the gap. Here the CDR3 DNA reads TGTGCCAGCAAGGCCCCGATGAACACTGAAGCTTTCTTT. It is translated as CASKAPMNTEAFF. The full variable domain, rest sourced from reference TRBV5-6 and TRBJ1-1, is DAGVTQSPTHLIKTRGQQVTLRCSPKSGHDTVSWYQQALGQGPQFIFQYYEEEERQRGNFPDRFSGHQFPNYSSELNVNALLLGDSALYLCASKAPMNTEAFFGQGTRLTVV.

A remark on this clone: Other nucleotide sequences in the sample specify the same CDR3. The chain recombines TRBV28 with TRBJ1-6; weak D call: TRBD1 (5 bases). V lost 2 bases and J lost 9, with 5 bases in between. CDR3 length equals 12 residues. Germline V gene sequence: CDR1 MDHEN, CDR2 SYDVKM. CDR3 coding DNA: TGTGCCAGCAGTTTAGGGGGTTCACCCCTCCACTTT. Protein product: CASSLGGSPLHF.